Listed here are 23 T cell receptor beta chains from one sample, sequenced in a study of blood T cell repertoires in COVID-19 (dated by TCRdb to the early 2020s). Library construction relied on the immunoSEQ multiplex PCR assay. Drawn from immuneACCESS, this table holds only the in-frame rearrangements with V and J called that TCRdb kept. Clones are partly lost; checked studies trace under half to an unresolved V gene and leave the rest unexplained. The sample profile shows about 310,000 clones; nearly 90% of them were found once. 3.5% to 4.5% of the sample rests with the top ten. What was sequenced was PBMCs or T cells enriched from blood (not recorded which). These TCRs come from a young woman with acute COVID-19.

This clone was counted between two and nine times. The CDR3 region has the DNA TGCGCCAGCAGCTTCGGCGGGTTCAGGCCGAACAATGAGCAGTTCTTC. It translates to CASSFGGFRPNNEQFF. The chain links TRBV5-1 to TRBJ2-1, with D tentatively TRBD2 (5 bases). This CDR3 has 16 residues. Between the trimmed V and J ends, which lost 2 bases and 5 bases, there was a span of 17 bases. The germline V gene encodes CDR1 SGHRS and CDR2 YFSETQ.

The gene calls are TRBV7-4 and TRBJ1-3, with D possibly TRBD1 on 6 matching bases. There are 20 residues in the CDR3. The germline V gene has CDR1 SGHVT and CDR2 SQSDAQ. Trimming pared 1 base from V and 0 bases from J, leaving 22 bases between. The chain's CDR3 is CASSLETEGDVLSSGNTIYF. The CDR3 DNA reads as TGTGCCAGCAGCTTAGAAACTGAGGGGGACGTTCTCAGCTCTGGAAACACCATATATTTT. Full variable domain (rest looked up from reference TRBV7-4 and TRBJ1-3): GAGVSQSPRYKVAKRGRDVALRCDSISGHVTLYWYRQTLGQGSEVLTYSQSDAQRDKSGRPSGRFSAERPERSVSTLKIQRTEQGDSAVYLCASSLETEGDVLSSGNTIYFGEGSWLTVV.

The V call is TRBV6-5, the J call TRBJ1-2, with 7 bases matching TRBD1. V trimming: 6 bases; J trimming: 4 bases; junction bases outside the gene matches: 8. This CDR3 is built from 14 residues. Germline V gene sequence: CDR1 MNHEY, CDR2 SVGAGI. As DNA, the CDR3 is TGTGCCAGCAGCCCCACCGGGACAGCCTATGGCTACACCTTC. It is translated as CASSPTGTAYGYTF.

The chain combines TRBV6-5 with TRBJ2-7, with 12 bases aligning to TRBD2. Trimming cost V 5 bases and J 4 bases; bases outside gene matches: 3. Germline loops: CDR1 MNHEY, CDR2 SVGAGI. This CDR3 contains 14 residues. The CDR3 protein is CASSRLAGVYEQYF. The DNA of the CDR3 is TGTGCCAGCAGTCGACTAGCGGGAGTATACGAGCAGTACTTC.

This clone was seen a single time. This sequence joins TRBV27 and TRBJ1-4; 8 bases align to TRBD1. This CDR3 is built from 17 residues. V lost 5 bases and J lost 4; bases outside the gene matches: 12. Germline CDR1 MNHEY, CDR2 SMNVEV (reference sequence). CDR3 sequence reads: CASSPNIRQGSNEKLFF. CDR3 sequence (DNA): TGTGCCAGCAGTCCCAACATACGACAGGGGAGTAATGAAAAACTGTTTTTT.

The J gene is TRBJ2-1, the V gene TRBV5-1; 9 bases are shared with TRBD2. Unmatched junction bases numbered 11, after V lost 4 bases and J lost 9 bases. This CDR3 has 15 residues. CDR1 is SGHRS and CDR2 is YFSETQ in the germline V gene. Here the CDR3 reads CASSRPRLAAAEQFF. The DNA of the CDR3 is TGCGCCAGCAGCCGCCCTAGACTAGCGGCGGCTGAGCAGTTCTTC.

This chain connects TRBV18 to TRBJ1-1; D is possibly TRBD1 (6 bases). Germline V lookup: CDR1 KGHSH, CDR2 LQKENI. V was shortened by 3 bases and J by 1 base, with 12 bases between the two germline ends. This CDR3 is built from 15 residues. CDR3 region: CASSPPGGPNTEAFF. CDR3 DNA: TGTGCCAGCTCACCCCCGGGGGGGCCGAACACTGAAGCTTTCTTT.

This clone was observed once. The chain is built from TRBV28 and TRBJ1-2; TRBD1 agrees at 9 bases. CDR1 and CDR2 (germline): MDHEN, SYDVKM. The CDR3 runs 13 residues. The J segment lost 8 bases and the V segment lost 4 bases, leaving 5 bases of the junction unmatched. CDR3 region: CASSSGTGLGYTF. The DNA of the CDR3 is TGTGCCAGCAGTTCCGGGACAGGGTTGGGCTACACCTTC.

This rearrangement joins TRBV11-2 to TRBJ2-5, with TRBD1 matching 8 bases. Germline V gene data show CDR1 as SGHAT and CDR2 as FQNNGV. The CDR3 covers 13 residues. With V trimmed by 3 bases and J by 3 bases, 0 bases remained unmatched. CDR3 amino acids: CASSLTGEETQYF. The DNA for the CDR3 is TGTGCCAGCAGCTTGACAGGGGAAGAGACCCAGTACTTC.

This clone was seen a handful of times. The chain is built from TRBV23-1 and TRBJ1-5, with 9 bases that match TRBD1. TRBV23-1 is recorded as an ORF, its role being uncertain. The CDR3 runs 18 residues. The V and J ends lost 2 bases and 5 bases, in that order; junction bases with no gene match: 13. CDR3 nucleotides: TGCGCCAGCAGTCAAAAGGCCCACAGGGGGCTTCCAGATCAGCCCCAGCATTTT. It translates to CASSQKAHRGLPDQPQHF.

This chain joins TRBV11-3 and TRBJ1-4, with 7 bases identical to TRBD1. The CDR3 covers 14 residues. Unmatched junction bases numbered 3, after V lost 4 bases and J lost 4 bases. Germline V gene sequence: CDR1 SGHNT, CDR2 YENEEA. This CDR3 is CASSSTGFNEKLFF. CDR3 bases: TGTGCCAGCAGCTCGACAGGGTTTAATGAAAAACTGTTTTTT. Full variable domain (missing parts from reference TRBV11-3 and TRBJ1-4): EAGVVQSPRYKIIEKKQPVAFWCNPISGHNTLYWYLQNLGQGPELLIRYENEEAVDDSQLPKDRFSAERLKGVDSTLKIQPAELGDSAVYLCASSSTGFNEKLFFGSGTQLSVL.

The DNA for the CDR3 is TGTGCCAGCAGCTTAGGACTAGCGGAACCCTACGAGCAGTACTTC. Translating gives CASSLGLAEPYEQYF. The gene calls are TRBV5-4 and TRBJ2-7; TRBD2 aligns across 10 bases. CDR1 and CDR2 from the germline V gene are SGHNT and YYREEE (reference sequence). CDR3 size: 15 residues. The trim removed 2 bases at V and 2 bases at J, leaving 4 bases unmatched. Filled out from reference TRBV5-4 and TRBJ2-7, the complete variable domain reads ETGVTQSPTHLIKTRGQQVTLRCSSQSGHNTVSWYQQALGQGPQFIFQYYREEENGRGNFPPRFSGLQFPNYSSELNVNALELDDSALYLCASSLGLAEPYEQYFGPGTRLTVT.

The chain uses TRBV3-1 (or the pseudogene TRBV3-2) and TRBJ1-2; D possibly corresponds to TRBD1 (6 bases). The length of the CDR3 is 14 residues. The germline V gene encodes CDR1 LGHDT and CDR2 YNNKEL (reference sequence). The germline V and J ends were trimmed by 9 bases and 8 bases, with 22 bases remaining between them. The CDR3 loop reads CASSTVGAIRGYTF. CDR3 in DNA: TGTGCCAGTTCAACCGTGGGGGCGATTAGGGGCTACACCTTC.

V usage is TRBV4-2 and J usage is TRBJ2-7, with TRBD2 identical over 10 bases. The CDR3 spans 15 residues. V was clipped by 0 bases and J by 10 bases; unmatched bases: 9. The germline CDR1 and CDR2 sequences are LGHNA and YNFKEQ. CDR3 sequence (DNA): TGTGCCAGCAGCCAAGATCGACTAGCGGGCCTCACCCAGTACTTC. It is translated as CASSQDRLAGLTQYF.

This clone was seen just once. The rearrangement links TRBV28 to TRBJ2-7, with 10 bases matching TRBD2. This CDR3 is built from 15 residues. Germline CDR1 MDHEN, CDR2 SYDVKM. V lost 6 bases, J lost 0 bases, and 5 bases stayed unmatched. CDR3 loop: CASSPGTSASYEQYF. Written as DNA, the CDR3 is TGTGCCAGCAGCCCCGGGACTAGCGCCTCCTACGAGCAGTACTTC.

Concerning this clone: Additional DNA sequences in this sample encode the identical CDR3. This chain joins TRBV5-1 and TRBJ1-1; TRBD1 aligns across 7 bases. The CDR3 spans 13 residues. Trimming cost V 3 bases and J 7 bases; bases outside gene matches: 6. Germline CDR1 reads SGHRS; CDR2 reads YFSETQ. CDR3 DNA sequence: TGCGCCAGCAGCTCCGGGACAGCCTATGAAGCTTTCTTT. Translating gives CASSSGTAYEAFF.

The V call is TRBV28, the J call TRBJ1-2, with a tentative D call TRBD1 (6 bases). The CDR3 is made up of 14 amino acids. CDR1 is MDHEN, CDR2 SYDVKM, per germline. Trimming took 7 bases from V and 1 from J, leaving 13 bases between them. CDR3 protein: CASTSTGLNYGYTF. Here the CDR3 DNA reads TGTGCCAGCACAAGCACAGGGCTTAACTATGGCTACACCTTC.

The V gene is TRBV7-2, the J gene TRBJ2-3; 7 positions match TRBD2. J was trimmed by 2 bases and V by 4 bases; bases with no gene match: 12. The CDR3 covers 17 residues. Germline V gene lookup returns CDR1 SGHTA and CDR2 FQGNSA. The CDR3 is CASSSRGGGSFTDTQYF. CDR3 bases: TGTGCCAGCAGCTCAAGAGGCGGCGGGAGCTTCACAGATACGCAGTATTTT.

This rearrangement joins TRBV6-1 to TRBJ2-1; D is possibly TRBD1 (5 bases). V dropped 1 base and J dropped 8 bases, with 21 bases sitting between them. Germline CDR1 reads MNHNS; CDR2 reads SASEGT. The CDR3 contains 17 residues. The CDR3 DNA sequence: TGTGCCAGCAGTGAAGATTCCTTGCGCCACCAGGGCGATGAGCAGTTCTTC. Translation: CASSEDSLRHQGDEQFF.

The chain links TRBV18 to TRBJ2-7; a weak D match, TRBD2 (6 bases). The CDR3 extends over 16 amino acids. Trimming shortened V by 3 bases and J by 2 bases, and 17 bases separated the two germline ends. In germline, CDR1 is KGHSH, CDR2 LQKENI. The chain's CDR3 is CASSPKEGLGAYEQYF. The CDR3 bases are TGTGCCAGCTCACCCAAGGAGGGATTAGGGGCCTACGAGCAGTACTTC.

The chain uses TRBV28 and TRBJ1-4, with a weak D call TRBD1 (5 bases). Trimming took 3 bases from V and 12 from J, leaving 11 bases between them. The CDR3 consists of 12 residues. Germline V gene sequence: CDR1 MDHEN, CDR2 SYDVKM. The CDR3 spells CASSFLARELFF. The CDR3 coding sequence is TGTGCCAGCAGTTTCCTGGCCAGGGAACTGTTTTTT.

The V and J genes are TRBV10-3 and TRBJ2-2, with D tentatively TRBD2 (6 bases). V lost 3 bases to trimming and J lost 3 bases, with 14 bases between them. The CDR3 length is 16 residues. Germline-derived CDR1 and CDR2 are ENHRY and SYGVKD. The CDR3 coding sequence is TGTGCCATCAGTGAATCAGCGGGTGGAGACACCGGGGAGCTGTTTTTT. It encodes CAISESAGGDTGELFF.

The rearrangement links TRBV3-1 (or the pseudogene TRBV3-2) to TRBJ2-5; 9 bases map to TRBD2. The V gene end was trimmed by 2 bases and the J gene end by 5 bases; junction bases not matched to a gene: 6. Germline V gene data show CDR1 as LGHDT and CDR2 as YNNKEL (reference sequence). The CDR3 extends over 15 amino acids. The CDR3 nucleotides read TGTGCCAGCAGCCAAATTAGCGGGAGTTGGGAGACCCAGTACTTC. It yields the protein CASSQISGSWETQYF.